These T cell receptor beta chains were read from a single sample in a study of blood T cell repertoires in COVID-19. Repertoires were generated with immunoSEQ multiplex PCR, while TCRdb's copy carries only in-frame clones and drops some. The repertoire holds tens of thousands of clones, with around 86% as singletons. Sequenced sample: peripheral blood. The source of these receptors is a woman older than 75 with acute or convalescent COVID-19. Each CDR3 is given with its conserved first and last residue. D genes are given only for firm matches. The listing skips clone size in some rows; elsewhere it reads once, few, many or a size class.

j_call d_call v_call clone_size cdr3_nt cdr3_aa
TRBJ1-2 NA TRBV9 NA TGTGCCAGCAGCGTAGGCAGCTATGGCTACACCTTC CASSVGSYGYTF
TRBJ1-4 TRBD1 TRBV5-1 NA TGCGCCAGCAGCTTACAGGGGGCGGAAGATGAAAAACTGTTTTTT CASSLQGAEDEKLFF
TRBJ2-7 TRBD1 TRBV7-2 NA TGTGCCAGCAGCCCGCAACTGGGACAGGGGGGTCGGGAGCAGTACTTC CASSPQLGQGGREQYF
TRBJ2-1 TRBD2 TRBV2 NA TGTTGTAGCAAGGTGAGCGGGAGCTCCTACAATGAGCAGTTCTTC CCSKVSGSSYNEQFF
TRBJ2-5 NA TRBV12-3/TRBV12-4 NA TGTGCCAGCAGCTCCTACGAGACCCAGTACTTC CASSSYETQYF
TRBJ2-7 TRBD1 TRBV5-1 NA TGCGCCAGCAGCTCGGCCCCGAGACAGGGGGACGAGCAGTACTTC CASSSAPRQGDEQYF
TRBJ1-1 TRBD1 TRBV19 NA TGTGCCAGTAGTACCGGGACAGACCGACTCACTGAAGCTTTCTTT CASSTGTDRLTEAFF
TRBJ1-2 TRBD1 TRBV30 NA TGTGCCTGGTCCCCCTTCAGTTCAGGGGGCTATGGCTACACCTTC CAWSPFSSGGYGYTF
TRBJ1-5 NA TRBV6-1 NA TGTGCCAGCAGTGAAGCGGGGGGGCTAGATCAGCCCCAGCATTTT CASSEAGGLDQPQHF
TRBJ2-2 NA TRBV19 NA TGTGCCAGTAGTATTTCGGGGATCGCCGGGGAGCTGTTTTTT CASSISGIAGELFF
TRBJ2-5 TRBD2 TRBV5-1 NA TGCGCCAGCAGCTTGACTAGCGGTGATGGAGAGACCCAGTACTTC CASSLTSGDGETQYF
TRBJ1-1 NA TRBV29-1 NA TGCAGCGTTGGATGGGGGCTCGAAGCTTTCTTT CSVGWGLEAFF
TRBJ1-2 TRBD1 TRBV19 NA TGTGCCAGTAGTTTCGCAGGGGGAAACTATGGCTACACCTTC CASSFAGGNYGYTF
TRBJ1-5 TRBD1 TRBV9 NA TGTGCCAGCAGCCAAGGGACAGGGGCTCTCAATCAGCCCCAGCATTTT CASSQGTGALNQPQHF
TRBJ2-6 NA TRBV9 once TGTGCCAGCAGCGTGCTAGGATCAGCCGGGGCCAACGTCCTGACTTTC CASSVLGSAGANVLTF
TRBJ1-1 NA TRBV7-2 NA TGTGCCAGCAGCGGAGGCTGGGGGCGCGGGTACACTGAAGCTTTCTTT CASSGGWGRGYTEAFF
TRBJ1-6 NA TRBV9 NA TGTGCCAGCAGCGTACTCGATAATTCACCCCTCCACTTT CASSVLDNSPLHF
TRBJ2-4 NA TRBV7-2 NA TGTGCCAGCAGCGCAGAGGGGGGGACAGCCAAAAACATTCAGTACTTC CASSAEGGTAKNIQYF
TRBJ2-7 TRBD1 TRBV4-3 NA TGCGCCAGCAGCAGGGGACAGGGGACCTACGAGCAGTACTTC CASSRGQGTYEQYF
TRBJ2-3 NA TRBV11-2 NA TGTGCCAGCAGCTCAACGGAAACAGGGCCCACAGATACGCAGTATTTT CASSSTETGPTDTQYF
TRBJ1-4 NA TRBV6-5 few TGTGCCAGCAGTTCCTCCCCACAGGGTAACAGTGAAAAACTGTTTTTT CASSSSPQGNSEKLFF
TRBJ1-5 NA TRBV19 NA TGTGCCAGTAGTCTTCGGGATATTCCGGCTCAGCCCCAGCATTTT CASSLRDIPAQPQHF
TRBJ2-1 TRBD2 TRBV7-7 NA TGTGCTAGCAGTTCTAGCGGGGCTAACAATGAGCAGTTCTTC CASSSSGANNEQFF
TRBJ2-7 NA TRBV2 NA TGTGCCAGCAGTGCCCTCACTTACGAGCAGTACTTC CASSALTYEQYF
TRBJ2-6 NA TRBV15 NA TGTGCCACCAGCAGAGACAGGGCTGGGGCCAACGTCCTGACTTTC CATSRDRAGANVLTF
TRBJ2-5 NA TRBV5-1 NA TGCGCCAGCAGCGGGCTAGCGTTAGATTTAGAGACCCAGTACTTC CASSGLALDLETQYF
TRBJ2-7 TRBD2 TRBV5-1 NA TGCGCCAGCAGCCCGGGACTAGCGGGGATCAGGGCCTACGAGCAGTACTTC CASSPGLAGIRAYEQYF
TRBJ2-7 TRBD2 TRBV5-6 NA TGTGCCAGCAGCTCCGACAGGGTGCTAGCGGGAGGGTTCGAGCAGTACTTC CASSSDRVLAGGFEQYF
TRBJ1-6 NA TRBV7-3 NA TGTGCCAGCAGCTTAAGGCGTGGGGGGAATTCACCCCTCCACTTT CASSLRRGGNSPLHF
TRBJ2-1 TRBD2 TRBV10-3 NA TGTGCCATCAGTGAGGGGGAGGGCTGGGATGAGCAGTTCTTC CAISEGEGWDEQFF
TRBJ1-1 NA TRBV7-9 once TGTGCCAGCAGCTCCCAGGGGCAGAGGACTGAAGCTTTCTTT CASSSQGQRTEAFF
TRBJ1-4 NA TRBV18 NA TGTGCCAGCTCACCAGGAGGGGAAAAACTGTTTTTT CASSPGGEKLFF
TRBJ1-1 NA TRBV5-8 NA TGTGCCAGCACCCTGCGCGGGCTCAACACTGAAGCTTTCTTT CASTLRGLNTEAFF
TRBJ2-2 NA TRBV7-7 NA TGTGCAGCCGGGGGGAACACCGGGGAGCTGTTTTTT CAAGGNTGELFF
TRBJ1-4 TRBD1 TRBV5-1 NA TGCGCCAGCAGCTTGAGTGGGACCGGGACAGGGAATGAAAAACTGTTTTTT CASSLSGTGTGNEKLFF
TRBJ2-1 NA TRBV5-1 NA TGCGCCAGCAGCCCAGAACCGACTAGTTTAGGCTCCTACAATGAGCAGTTCTTC CASSPEPTSLGSYNEQFF
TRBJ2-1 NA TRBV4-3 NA TGCGCCAGCAGCCAGCGAAATGAGCAGTTCTTC CASSQRNEQFF
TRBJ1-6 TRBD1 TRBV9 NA TGTGCCAGCAGCGCCGGGACAGCAAATTCACCCCTCCACTTT CASSAGTANSPLHF
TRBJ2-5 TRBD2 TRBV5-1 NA TGCGCCAGCAGCCCCGGAAGCGGGGGAGGAGAGACCCAGTACTTC CASSPGSGGGETQYF
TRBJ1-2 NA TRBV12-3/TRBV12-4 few TGTGCCAGCAGTTTCTTAATCTCGGGAGGCTACACCTTC CASSFLISGGYTF
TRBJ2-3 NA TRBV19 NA TGTGCCAGTAGTATGGACGTGACAGGTCCTAGCACAGATACGCAGTATTTT CASSMDVTGPSTDTQYF
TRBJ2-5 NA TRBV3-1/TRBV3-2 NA TGTGCCAGCAGCCAGAGGAGGGGGGGCAGAGAGACCCAGTACTTC CASSQRRGGRETQYF
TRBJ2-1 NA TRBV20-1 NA TGCAGTGCTAGTAGGAGCGAATCCTACAATGAGCAGTTCTTC CSASRSESYNEQFF
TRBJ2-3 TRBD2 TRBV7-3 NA TGTGCCAGCAGCTTAAGGCCCCCCACTAGCGGGAGAGCAGATACGCAGTATTTT CASSLRPPTSGRADTQYF
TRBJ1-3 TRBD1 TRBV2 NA TGTGCCAGCAGTTCCAGGGGGCAGAGCTCTGGAAACACCATATATTTT CASSSRGQSSGNTIYF
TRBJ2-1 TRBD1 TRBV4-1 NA TGCGCCAGCAGCAAATTAACCGGGACAGCCTACAATGAGCAGTTCTTC CASSKLTGTAYNEQFF
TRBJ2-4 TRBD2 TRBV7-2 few TGTGCCAGCAGCATGCGCGGGGGGGGAAACATTCAGTACTTC CASSMRGGGNIQYF
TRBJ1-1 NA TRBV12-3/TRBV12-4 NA TGTGCCAGCAGCCCCAGGGGGAACACTGAAGCTTTCTTT CASSPRGNTEAFF
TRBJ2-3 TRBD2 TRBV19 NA TGTGCCAGTAGTAGCGGGAGGGCCCAGGGTACAGATACGCAGTATTTT CASSSGRAQGTDTQYF
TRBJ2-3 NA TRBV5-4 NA TGTGCCAGCAGCTTGAACAGGGGAGGTTTCTTGACAGATACGCAGTATTTT CASSLNRGGFLTDTQYF
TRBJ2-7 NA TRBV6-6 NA TGTGCCAGCAGTTACTCGAAGCGAGCCTACGAGCAGTACTTC CASSYSKRAYEQYF
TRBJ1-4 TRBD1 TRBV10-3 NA TGTGCCATCCGGGACAGCCTTAATGAAAAACTGTTTTTT CAIRDSLNEKLFF